This T cell receptor (beta chain) appears in the sequencing data of a study of blood T cell repertoires in COVID-19. Whole-study context: The study drew acute and convalescent COVID-19 samples from the United States, Italy and Spain.

V gave up 0 bases and J gave up 5 bases, with 3 bases separating them. The CDR3 spans 12 residues. The germline CDR1 and CDR2 sequences are ENHRY and SYGVKD. Only in-frame clones appear in the TCRdb table, and some are missing; sequencing was by immunoSEQ multiplex PCR. The table has over 120,000 clones, approximately 90% seen once. The sequenced sample consisted of peripheral blood. The chain is built from TRBV10-3 and TRBJ2-3; D is ambiguous. The clonotype originates from a woman aged 50 to 60 with active or convalescent COVID-19. In DNA form, the CDR3 reads TGTGCCATCAGTGAGTCGAGAGATACGCAGTATTTT. Translated: CAISESRDTQYF.